The source of this T cell receptor (beta chain) is a study of shared clonotypes between healthy human individuals. This CDR3 comprises 13 residues. The germline CDR1 and CDR2 sequences are SQVTM and ANQGSEA. With V trimmed by 4 bases and J by 5 bases, 2 bases remained unmatched. Clones were sequenced by immunoSEQ multiplex PCR, and TCRdb holds only the in-frame ones, with some missing. The data hold approximately 2,300,000 clones, with 80% to 95% observed a single time. As for this clone: Antigen: not known.

General observations from the study: Against clonotypes common to all four donors, non-shared ones had lower generation probabilities.

The V and J genes are TRBV29-1 and TRBJ2-1, with 10 nucleotides matching TRBD2. The sample consisted of naive CD4+ T cells from PBMCs. As for subset: CD45RA+ positively selected. The TCR sequence derives from a man aged 18-30 years in good health. Some clones in this sample may be carry-over from other donors' samples. CDR3 DNA sequence: TGCAGCGTTGGAGGACTAGCGGACAATGAGCAGTTCTTC. Translation gives CSVGGLADNEQFF.